The 24 T cell receptor beta chains below come from one sample, sequenced in a study of T-cell reconstitution after alpha-beta-depleted transplantation in children. Unique molecular identifiers were incorporated into the prepared TCRbeta library. Using its own MiXCR run on the PCR reads, TCRdb lists one record per CDR3 protein. The repertoire has around 670,000 distinct CDR3 sequences, around 14% of them found once; the top ten carry roughly 0.84%. Sequenced material: PBMCs, taken before TCRalphabeta/CD19-depleted stem cell transplant. The receptor source for this set is a girl aged 2-15 years with congenital amegakaryocytic thrombocytopenia, due to receive a stem cell transplant.

The chain combines TRBV20-1 with TRBJ1-2; D unclear. Germline V gene data show CDR1 as DFQATT and CDR2 as SNEGSKA (reference sequence). This CDR3 has 11 residues. The V end lost 8 bases, the J end lost 1 base, and 8 bases lay between the germline ends. CDR3 nucleotides: TGCAGTCCTCGTATTAACTATGGCTACACCTTC. It is translated as CSPRINYGYTF.

This clonotype was seen a few times. The chain has TRBV7-6 and TRBJ2-7; a possible D gene is TRBD1 (6 bases). V shed 5 bases and J shed 5 bases, with 13 bases lying between them. Germline V gene data show CDR1 as SGHVS and CDR2 as FNYEAQ. The CDR3 is made up of 13 amino acids. Here the CDR3 reads CASSLQGPHEQYF. The CDR3 nucleotides read TGTGCCAGCAGCCTACAGGGACCCCACGAGCAGTACTTC.

The chain employs TRBV12-3 or TRBV12-4 and TRBJ2-1; 9 bases match TRBD2. CDR3 size: 15 residues. The trim removed 7 bases at V and 3 bases at J, leaving 7 bases unmatched. The CDR3: CASKILAGDYNEQFF. The CDR3, as DNA: TGTGCCAGCAAGATTTTAGCGGGAGACTACAATGAGCAGTTCTTC.

V is TRBV3-1 and J is TRBJ1-1; D unresolved. The CDR3 has 16 residues. Germline CDR1 is LGHDT and CDR2 is YNNKEL (reference sequence). V was shortened by 4 bases and J by 0 bases, with 15 bases between the two germline ends. The CDR3 DNA follows: TGTGCCAGCAGCCCCCACCCCGGAGGCCTGAACACTGAAGCTTTCTTT. It yields the protein CASSPHPGGLNTEAFF.

This clonotype was seen at least ten times. This chain links TRBV5-1 with TRBJ1-1; maybe TRBD1 (5 bases). Trimming pared 0 bases from V and 12 bases from J, leaving 12 bases between. The CDR3 loop spans 12 amino acids. Germline CDR1 SGHRS, CDR2 YFSETQ. As DNA, the CDR3 is TGCGCCAGCAGCTTGGCCGGGGGGGAAACTTTCTTT. Protein product: CASSLAGGETFF.

The chain has TRBV7-9 and TRBJ2-7; no clear D gene. The germline V gene encodes CDR1 SEHNR and CDR2 FQNEAQ (reference sequence). The CDR3 loop spans 16 amino acids. V was clipped by 5 bases and J by 1 base, with 18 bases between them. CDR3 loop: CASSPTSGRQSYEQYF. The CDR3 bases are TGTGCCAGCAGCCCCACAAGTGGGCGGCAATCCTACGAGCAGTACTTC.

At least ten counts were recorded for this clonotype. The genes are TRBV5-1 and TRBJ1-1; D call uncertain. Trimming took 4 bases from V and 4 from J, leaving 8 bases between them. CDR3 size: 12 residues. Germline V CDR1 and CDR2: SGHRS, YFSETQ. The CDR3, as DNA: TGCGCCAGCAGCCCATGGGGCACTGAAGCTTTCTTT. It translates to CASSPWGTEAFF.

This clonotype occurred many times. This chain uses TRBV3-1 with TRBJ1-2; 7 nucleotides match TRBD1. With V trimmed by 2 bases and J by 3 bases, 6 bases remained unmatched. The CDR3 extends over 15 amino acids. CDR1 LGHDT and CDR2 YNNKEL come from the germline V gene (reference sequence). This CDR3 reads CASSQLQGNDYGYTF. The DNA for the CDR3 is TGTGCCAGCAGCCAATTACAGGGGAACGACTATGGCTACACCTTC. The variable domain in full, completed from reference TRBV3-1 and TRBJ1-2, reads DTAVSQTPKYLVTQMGNDKSIKCEQNLGHDTMYWYKQDSKKFLKIMFSYNNKELIINETVPNRFSPKSPDKAHLNLHINSLELGDSAVYFCASSQLQGNDYGYTFGSGTRLTVV.

This clonotype appeared a few times. The chain carries TRBV29-1 and TRBJ2-1, with TRBD2 as a possible D gene (7 bases). V was shortened by 6 bases and J by 5 bases, with 14 bases between the two germline ends. This CDR3 comprises 13 residues. Germline values: CDR1 SQVTM, CDR2 ANQGSEA. This CDR3 is CSVVKGGNNEQFF. The CDR3, as DNA: TGCAGCGTAGTGAAGGGGGGGAACAATGAGCAGTTCTTC.

The sample holds many counts of this clonotype. This chain links TRBV25-1 with TRBJ2-1; 8 bases align to TRBD1. The V gene end was trimmed by 5 bases and the J gene end by 9 bases; junction bases not matched to a gene: 9. Germline-derived CDR1 and CDR2 are MGHDK and SYGVNS. The CDR3 loop spans 14 amino acids. CDR3 nucleotides: TGTGCCAGCAGTACGACAGGGGCGACTAGTGAGCAGTTCTTC. This sequence encodes CASSTTGATSEQFF.

Comment on this clonotype: This sequence may be a read error, since a much larger clone differs from it by one base. The CDR3 reads CSASDSNQPQYF. The CDR3 DNA reads TGCAGTGCTAGCGATAGCAATCAGCCCCAGTATTTT. J is TRBJ1-5 and V is TRBV20-1; D is unclear. The J call is in doubt because the DNA end fits TRBJ2-3 better. CDR1 and CDR2 (germline): DFQATT, SNEGSKA (reference sequence). The CDR3 loop spans 12 amino acids.

The genes are TRBV4-2 and TRBJ1-2; weak D call: TRBD1 (6 bases). Germline V gene data show CDR1 as LGHNA and CDR2 as YNFKEQ. The CDR3 runs to 14 residues. Trimming took 4 bases from V and 4 from J, leaving 13 bases between them. The CDR3 DNA reads as TGTGCCAGCAGCCCACAGGGAGGGGGCTATGGCTACACCTTC. Translation gives CASSPQGGGYGYTF.

The DNA for the CDR3 is TGTGCCAGCAGCTTATCTGCGGCGGGACTGCAGGTGGGCCCAGATACGCAGTATTTT. It translates to CASSLSAAGLQVGPDTQYF. V gene TRBV7-6 combines with J gene TRBJ2-3; tentative D call: TRBD2 (6 bases). Trimming took 2 bases from V and 4 from J, leaving 25 bases between them. This CDR3 comprises 19 residues. CDR1 and CDR2 (germline): SGHVS, FNYEAQ.

This clonotype was observed many times. The chain joins TRBV9 to TRBJ1-1; D remains unclear. There are 15 residues in the CDR3. Germline CDR1 SGDLS, CDR2 YYNGEE. Trimming removed 0 bases at V and 9 bases at J, with 18 bases between. CDR3 protein: CASSVASSDPSKAFF. For the CDR3, the DNA is TGTGCCAGCAGCGTAGCTTCTTCCGACCCCAGCAAAGCTTTCTTT. The variable domain in full, with the rest retrieved from reference TRBV9 and TRBJ1-1, is DSGVTQTPKHLITATGQRVTLRCSPRSGDLSVYWYQQSLDQGLQFLIQYYNGEERAKGNILERFSAQQFPDLHSELNLSSLELGDSALYFCASSVASSDPSKAFFGQGTRLTVV.

This clonotype has more than one count but fewer than ten. This chain joins TRBV10-3 and TRBJ2-7; D not certain. Trimming pared 0 bases from V and 2 bases from J, leaving 14 bases between. Germline-derived CDR1 and CDR2 are ENHRY and SYGVKD. The CDR3 runs to 16 residues. CDR3 coding DNA: TGTGCCATCAGTGAGTCTAAGGACCTGCGTACCTACGAGCAGTACTTC. Protein product: CAISESKDLRTYEQYF.

The V and J genes are TRBV5-1 and TRBJ2-3; 7 bases agree with TRBD1. The CDR3 extends over 14 amino acids. The V gene's germline CDR1 is SGHRS and CDR2 YFSETQ. The ends lost 5 bases at V and 6 bases at J; junction bases unmatched: 9. CDR3 sequence (DNA): TGCGCCAGCAGGATTATACAGGGGACGGATACGCAGTATTTT. Protein product: CASRIIQGTDTQYF.

This clonotype appeared a single time. Given a much more abundant clone one base away, this may be a read error. The CDR3 bases are TGTGCCAGCAGCTTGGGGGGGTACTCCTCCTACGATGAGCAGTTCTTC. This translates into CASSLGGYSSYDEQFF. The chain recombines TRBV5-5 with TRBJ2-1, with D perhaps assigned TRBD1 or TRBD2 (5 bases each). This CDR3 has 16 residues. The V gene's germline CDR1 is SGHKS and CDR2 YYEKEE (reference sequence).

This chain links TRBV15 with TRBJ2-1; TRBD1 is a possible D gene (5 bases). This CDR3 has 16 amino acids. Germline V lookup: CDR1 LNHNV, CDR2 YYDKDF (reference sequence). V lost 1 base and J lost 10, with 20 bases in between. The CDR3: CATSRAGVAGWGEQFF. The CDR3 DNA reads TGTGCCACCAGCAGAGCTGGGGTAGCCGGGTGGGGCGAGCAGTTCTTC.

This clonotype was picked up many times. This rearrangement joins TRBV7-9 to TRBJ1-6; 7 bases are shared with TRBD1. CDR1 and CDR2 (germline): SEHNR, FQNEAQ (reference sequence). The junction had 8 bases not matched to a gene; V was cut back by 2 bases and J by 10 bases. This CDR3 contains 15 residues. CDR3 in amino acids: CASSLPTGPRSPLHF. Written as DNA, the CDR3 is TGTGCCAGCAGCTTACCGACAGGGCCCCGCTCACCCCTCCACTTT.

This clonotype was seen a handful of times. This chain uses TRBV20-1 with TRBJ2-7; the match to TRBD1 covers 8 bases. This CDR3 is built from 14 residues. With 3 bases clipped from V and 4 bases from J, the junction kept 8 bases outside the gene matches. Germline V gives CDR1 DFQATT, CDR2 SNEGSKA (reference sequence). Here the CDR3 reads CSARAWDRTYEQYF. DNA of the CDR3: TGCAGTGCTAGGGCATGGGACAGGACTTACGAGCAGTACTTC.

The count of this clonotype is one. The chain uses TRBV3-1 and TRBJ2-7, with 8 bases that match TRBD2. With V trimmed by 1 base and J by 2 bases, 4 bases remained unmatched. This CDR3 region has 15 residues. The V gene's germline CDR1 is LGHDT and CDR2 YNNKEL (reference sequence). The CDR3, as DNA: TGTGCCAGCAGCCAAGGACTAGCGCAAACCTACGAGCAGTACTTC. This sequence encodes CASSQGLAQTYEQYF.

The CDR3 protein is CASSQDLVEQYF. CDR3 in DNA: TGTGCCAGCAGCCAAGATCTTGTCGAGCAGTACTTC. V is TRBV3-1 and J is TRBJ2-7, with D hard to call. The CDR3 totals 12 residues. In germline, CDR1 is LGHDT, CDR2 YNNKEL (reference sequence). Trimming removed 0 bases at V and 6 bases at J, with 6 bases between.

This clonotype was seen only a few times. V is TRBV7-6 and J is TRBJ2-5; D call uncertain. This CDR3 contains 14 residues. Germline V gene sequence: CDR1 SGHVS, CDR2 FNYEAQ. Trimming stripped 5 bases from V and 14 bases from J, with 24 bases between. CDR3 DNA: TGTGCCAGCAGCGAACCCCGGGTACCAAGAATCGAATACTTC. It specifies CASSEPRVPRIEYF.

This clonotype has ten or more counts. V and J are TRBV20-1 and TRBJ2-1, with D perhaps TRBD2 (6 bases). The CDR3 is made up of 14 amino acids. The ends were cut back, 6 bases at V and 4 bases at J, with 16 bases in the middle. Germline lookup yields CDR1 DFQATT and CDR2 SNEGSKA (reference sequence). The CDR3 region has the DNA TGCAGTGCCGTGGAGTCTAGCGCGTACAATGAGCAGTTCTTC. Residues: CSAVESSAYNEQFF.